This is a list of T cell receptor beta chains from one sample in a study of radiotherapy plus CTLA-4 blockade in lung cancer. TCRdb keeps only in-frame clones here, not all; method: immunoSEQ multiplex PCR. The profile shows about 53,000 clones, 70% to 90% of them singletons. The input for sequencing was peripheral blood, taken from a patient treated with radiotherapy plus ipilimumab. The source of these receptors is a human donor with non-small cell lung cancer whose response to radiotherapy plus ipilimumab could not be evaluated. The CDR3 runs from the conserved cysteine through the conserved F or W. Each record gives: CDR3 DNA, CDR3 protein, D gene, J gene, clone size, V gene. The D gene is left open where the match is weak. Size is stated for part of the rows, as once, few or many counts, or as a class when the clone is expanded.

TGTGCCAGCAGCGTATCGGGACATGCAATCTCCTACAATGAGCAGTTCTTC | CASSVSGHAISYNEQFF | - | TRBJ2-1 | - | TRBV9
TGCGCCAGCAGCCCCACTGGGGCCAACGTCCTGACTTTC | CASSPTGANVLTF | - | TRBJ2-6 | - | TRBV5-1
TGTGCCACCTTAGATGCGGGAGGGCCCCCAGATACGCAGTATTTT | CATLDAGGPPDTQYF | TRBD2 | TRBJ2-3 | - | TRBV19
TGTGCCAGCAGCACAGAGGGTACTAGCGGGTTCTCCTACGAGCAGTACTTC | CASSTEGTSGFSYEQYF | TRBD2 | TRBJ2-7 | - | TRBV11-2
TGTGCCAGCACCCGGCAGGGCCACGAGCAGTTCTTC | CASTRQGHEQFF | - | TRBJ2-1 | - | TRBV6-5
TGTGCCAGCAGCTCCAGCGGGAGATCCTCCTACAATGAGCAGTTCTTC | CASSSSGRSSYNEQFF | TRBD2 | TRBJ2-1 | once | TRBV11-2
TGCAGTGCTATGTCGTGGCCCGAAGCTTTCTTT | CSAMSWPEAFF | - | TRBJ1-1 | few | TRBV20-1
TGTGCCAGCAGCTTAGACAGGGGGAACACTGAAGCTTTCTTT | CASSLDRGNTEAFF | TRBD1 | TRBJ1-1 | once | TRBV7-3
TGCGCCAGCAGCCAAGACAGGGTCGAAGCTTTCTTT | CASSQDRVEAFF | - | TRBJ1-1 | - | TRBV4-1
TGTGCCAGCAGTTTGCAGGGGGCGCGATCTTATGGCTACACCTTC | CASSLQGARSYGYTF | TRBD1 | TRBJ1-2 | - | TRBV28
TGTGCCAGCAGCTTAGGATACTTGACAGGGGAACGCGGAGGGCCCCAGCATTTT | CASSLGYLTGERGGPQHF | TRBD1 | TRBJ1-5 | few | TRBV7-2
TGTGCCAGCAGCCCACAGGGGCGTATGGAGTACGAGCAGTACTTC | CASSPQGRMEYEQYF | TRBD1 | TRBJ2-7 | - | TRBV9
TGTGCCAGCAGTTTCACGCTGGGCAGTTATGGCTACACCTTC | CASSFTLGSYGYTF | - | TRBJ1-2 | - | TRBV2
TGTGCCAGCAAGTCCAGTAGCGGGAGGAACAATGAGCAGTTCTTC | CASKSSSGRNNEQFF | TRBD2 | TRBJ2-1 | - | TRBV2
TGCAGCGTTGGTCCCGGACAGGGCCAAGAGACCCAGTACTTC | CSVGPGQGQETQYF | TRBD1 | TRBJ2-5 | - | TRBV29-1
TGCGCCAGCAGTTCAAACCACAGGGGTAACTATGGCTACACCTTC | CASSSNHRGNYGYTF | TRBD1 | TRBJ1-2 | - | TRBV6-6
TGCGCCAGCAGCCAAGTGGGGACTAGCGGGAGACCCAATGAGCAGTTCTTC | CASSQVGTSGRPNEQFF | TRBD2 | TRBJ2-1 | - | TRBV4-3
TGTGCCAGCAGCTTGGGGCCATTCCTGATCTATGGCTACACCTTC | CASSLGPFLIYGYTF | - | TRBJ1-2 | once | TRBV5-6
TGCGCCAGCAGCTTGACCCCCACCCGACAGGGAGGAACTGAAGCTTTCTTT | CASSLTPTRQGGTEAFF | TRBD1 | TRBJ1-1 | - | TRBV5-1
TGTGCCTGGAGTAACGGACAGGGGATTTATGGCTACACCTTC | CAWSNGQGIYGYTF | TRBD1 | TRBJ1-2 | - | TRBV30
TGTGCCAGCAGAAAGGACAGGAGTAATGAAAAACTGTTTTTT | CASRKDRSNEKLFF | TRBD1 | TRBJ1-4 | - | TRBV2
TGCGCCAGCAGCCATGTACGGAAACAGGACAATGAGCAGTTCTTC | CASSHVRKQDNEQFF | - | TRBJ2-1 | - | TRBV4-3
TGTGCCAGCAGCTTATTCGACAATGAGCAGTTCTTC | CASSLFDNEQFF | - | TRBJ2-1 | once | TRBV11-2
TGCAGCCTCCGGGGCGGGAGGACAGATACGCAGTATTTT | CSLRGGRTDTQYF | TRBD2 | TRBJ2-3 | few | TRBV29-1
TGTGCCAGCAGTCTCGCCGGTGCCAGGGGGTGGCAGCCCCAGCATTTT | CASSLAGARGWQPQHF | TRBD1 | TRBJ1-5 | few | TRBV5-6
TGTGCCAGCTCACCTACCAACCTCAGGGGGCGCCTAACTATCTATGGCTACACCTTC | CASSPTNLRGRLTIYGYTF | TRBD1 | TRBJ1-2 | - | TRBV18
TGTGCCAGCAGTGAAGGTCAGGGAGGTCGGAATTCACCCCTCCACTTT | CASSEGQGGRNSPLHF | - | TRBJ1-6 | - | TRBV6-1
TGTGCCAGCACCTTAACTAGTTTCACCGGGGAGCTGTTTTTT | CASTLTSFTGELFF | - | TRBJ2-2 | - | TRBV6-5
TGTGCCAGCAGTGAGGACAGGGACACTGAAGCTTTCTTT | CASSEDRDTEAFF | TRBD1 | TRBJ1-1 | - | TRBV6-4
TGTGCCAGCTCACTTGGTGAGTCCTACGAGCAGTACTTC | CASSLGESYEQYF | - | TRBJ2-7 | - | TRBV18
TGTGCCTGGAGGACCGGGACTAGCACAGATACGCAGTATTTT | CAWRTGTSTDTQYF | - | TRBJ2-3 | - | TRBV30
TGTGCCAGCAGTTTCGTCAAAACGGGGGAGACCCAGTACTTC | CASSFVKTGETQYF | - | TRBJ2-5 | - | TRBV28
TGCGCCAGCAGCCAAGATAGTGTAGCGGGAGCTCTCCACAATGAGCAGTTCTTC | CASSQDSVAGALHNEQFF | TRBD2 | TRBJ2-1 | - | TRBV4-3
TGTGCCAGCAGCAGGACAGCAACTAATGAAAAACTGTTTTTT | CASSRTATNEKLFF | - | TRBJ1-4 | - | TRBV11-1
TGTGCCAGCAGCCCTACAGACAGGCCGAACAGCGAGCAGTACTTC | CASSPTDRPNSEQYF | - | TRBJ2-7 | - | TRBV6-5
TGTGCCAGCAGTTCTACAGGGACCTCTGGAAACACCATATATTTT | CASSSTGTSGNTIYF | - | TRBJ1-3 | - | TRBV28
TGTGCCAGTAGTATCGGGACATTTGACAAAAACATTCAGTACTTC | CASSIGTFDKNIQYF | - | TRBJ2-4 | - | TRBV19
TGTGCCAGCAGTTATACGGGACAGGGGGCTAGCGGGGCCAACGTCCTGACTTTC | CASSYTGQGASGANVLTF | TRBD1 | TRBJ2-6 | - | TRBV28
TGTGCCAGCAGCGTAGCTAGGGAGAGCTATGGCTACACCTTC | CASSVARESYGYTF | - | TRBJ1-2 | - | TRBV9
TGTGCCATCAGCGATCCGACTAGCGGGGGCCCGAGGGTTAGGAATGAGCAGTTCTTC | CAISDPTSGGPRVRNEQFF | TRBD2 | TRBJ2-1 | - | TRBV10-3
TGTGCCAGCAGAAAGCGGACAGACAACACTGAAGCTTTCTTT | CASRKRTDNTEAFF | - | TRBJ1-1 | - | TRBV27
TGCAGCGCCGCAGGGTGGTTGAACACTGAAGCTTTCTTT | CSAAGWLNTEAFF | - | TRBJ1-1 | - | TRBV29-1
TGTGCCAGCAAGGGGTCCTGGAACACTGAAGCTTTCTTT | CASKGSWNTEAFF | - | TRBJ1-1 | - | TRBV2
TGTGCCAGCAGCTTTAGGCAGGGTCTTTTTACCGGGGAGCTGTTTTTT | CASSFRQGLFTGELFF | - | TRBJ2-2 | - | TRBV11-3
TGTGCCAGCAGCCAGAGAACAGGGGCCCCCGAGCAGTACTTC | CASSQRTGAPEQYF | TRBD1 | TRBJ2-7 | - | TRBV28
TGTGCCAGCAGCCCCCGCGGGGGATACACCGGGGAGCTGTTTTTT | CASSPRGGYTGELFF | TRBD2 | TRBJ2-2 | few | TRBV7-3
TGTGCCAGCAGTTCGGAGAGACTAGCGGGAGGGCAAGAGACCCAGTACTTC | CASSSERLAGGQETQYF | TRBD2 | TRBJ2-5 | few | TRBV27
TGTGCCAGCGGGAGGCAGAACACCGGGGAGCTGTTTTTT | CASGRQNTGELFF | - | TRBJ2-2 | - | TRBV9
TGTGCCAGCAGCTTAGGGGGCTTCTACGAGCAGTACTTC | CASSLGGFYEQYF | - | TRBJ2-7 | - | TRBV7-9
TGTGCCAGTAGTATTCTGTCGGCCGGGGAGCTGTTTTTT | CASSILSAGELFF | - | TRBJ2-2 | - | TRBV19
TGTGCCAGCAGCTTAATACGGGAGGGTGAGCAGTTCTTC | CASSLIREGEQFF | TRBD2 | TRBJ2-1 | few | TRBV7-3
TGTGCCAGCAGCCGGGCAGGGGGCGGCAATCAGCCCCAGCATTTT | CASSRAGGGNQPQHF | TRBD1 | TRBJ1-5 | - | TRBV6-5
TGCAGCGCCAAGGCGGTTACTGAAGCTTTCTTT | CSAKAVTEAFF | - | TRBJ1-1 | - | TRBV29-1
TGTGCCAGCAGCGAGGGACAGGGGTATAATTCACCCCTCCACTTT | CASSEGQGYNSPLHF | TRBD1 | TRBJ1-6 | - | TRBV7-2